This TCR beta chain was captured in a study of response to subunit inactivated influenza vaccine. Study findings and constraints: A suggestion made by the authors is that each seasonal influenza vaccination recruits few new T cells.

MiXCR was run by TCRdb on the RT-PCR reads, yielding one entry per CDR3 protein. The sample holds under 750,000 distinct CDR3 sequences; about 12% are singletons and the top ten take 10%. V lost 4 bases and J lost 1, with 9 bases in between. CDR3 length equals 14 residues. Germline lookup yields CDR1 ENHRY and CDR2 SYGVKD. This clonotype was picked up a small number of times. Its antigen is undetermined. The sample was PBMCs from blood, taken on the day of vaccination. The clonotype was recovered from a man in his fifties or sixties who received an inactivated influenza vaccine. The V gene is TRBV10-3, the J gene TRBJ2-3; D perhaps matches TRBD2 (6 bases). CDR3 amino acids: CAISGGEGTDTQYF. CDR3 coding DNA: TGTGCCATCAGTGGCGGGGAGGGCACAGATACGCAGTATTTT.